This T cell receptor (beta chain) was documented in a study of blood T cells in healthy people across ages. A J-beta primer mix and a sample-barcoded 5' primer were used in a second PCR of about 7 to 12 cycles. Using its own MiXCR run on the 5' RACE reads, TCRdb lists one record per CDR3 protein. The sample lists about 640,000 distinct CDR3 sequences; approximately 59% were seen once. The ends lost 5 bases at V and 0 bases at J; junction bases unmatched: 9. CDR1 and CDR2 (germline): SGHVS, FQNEAQ. There are 17 residues in the CDR3. Study-wide results and limits: The lack of PBMC sorting stopped any conclusive naive versus antigen-experienced comparison. Age showed a roughly linear inverse relationship with TCR beta diversity per million T cells.

Worth noting for this clonotype: Its specificity is unknown.

This sequence joins TRBV7-8 and TRBJ2-7; 11 bases line up with TRBD2. Sequencing was performed on blood. The sequence came from a man in his 60s in good health. CDR3 sequence (DNA): TGTGCCAGCAGCCTAGTAACTAGCGGGGGAAGCTCCTACGAGCAGTACTTC. Its protein product is CASSLVTSGGSSYEQYF.